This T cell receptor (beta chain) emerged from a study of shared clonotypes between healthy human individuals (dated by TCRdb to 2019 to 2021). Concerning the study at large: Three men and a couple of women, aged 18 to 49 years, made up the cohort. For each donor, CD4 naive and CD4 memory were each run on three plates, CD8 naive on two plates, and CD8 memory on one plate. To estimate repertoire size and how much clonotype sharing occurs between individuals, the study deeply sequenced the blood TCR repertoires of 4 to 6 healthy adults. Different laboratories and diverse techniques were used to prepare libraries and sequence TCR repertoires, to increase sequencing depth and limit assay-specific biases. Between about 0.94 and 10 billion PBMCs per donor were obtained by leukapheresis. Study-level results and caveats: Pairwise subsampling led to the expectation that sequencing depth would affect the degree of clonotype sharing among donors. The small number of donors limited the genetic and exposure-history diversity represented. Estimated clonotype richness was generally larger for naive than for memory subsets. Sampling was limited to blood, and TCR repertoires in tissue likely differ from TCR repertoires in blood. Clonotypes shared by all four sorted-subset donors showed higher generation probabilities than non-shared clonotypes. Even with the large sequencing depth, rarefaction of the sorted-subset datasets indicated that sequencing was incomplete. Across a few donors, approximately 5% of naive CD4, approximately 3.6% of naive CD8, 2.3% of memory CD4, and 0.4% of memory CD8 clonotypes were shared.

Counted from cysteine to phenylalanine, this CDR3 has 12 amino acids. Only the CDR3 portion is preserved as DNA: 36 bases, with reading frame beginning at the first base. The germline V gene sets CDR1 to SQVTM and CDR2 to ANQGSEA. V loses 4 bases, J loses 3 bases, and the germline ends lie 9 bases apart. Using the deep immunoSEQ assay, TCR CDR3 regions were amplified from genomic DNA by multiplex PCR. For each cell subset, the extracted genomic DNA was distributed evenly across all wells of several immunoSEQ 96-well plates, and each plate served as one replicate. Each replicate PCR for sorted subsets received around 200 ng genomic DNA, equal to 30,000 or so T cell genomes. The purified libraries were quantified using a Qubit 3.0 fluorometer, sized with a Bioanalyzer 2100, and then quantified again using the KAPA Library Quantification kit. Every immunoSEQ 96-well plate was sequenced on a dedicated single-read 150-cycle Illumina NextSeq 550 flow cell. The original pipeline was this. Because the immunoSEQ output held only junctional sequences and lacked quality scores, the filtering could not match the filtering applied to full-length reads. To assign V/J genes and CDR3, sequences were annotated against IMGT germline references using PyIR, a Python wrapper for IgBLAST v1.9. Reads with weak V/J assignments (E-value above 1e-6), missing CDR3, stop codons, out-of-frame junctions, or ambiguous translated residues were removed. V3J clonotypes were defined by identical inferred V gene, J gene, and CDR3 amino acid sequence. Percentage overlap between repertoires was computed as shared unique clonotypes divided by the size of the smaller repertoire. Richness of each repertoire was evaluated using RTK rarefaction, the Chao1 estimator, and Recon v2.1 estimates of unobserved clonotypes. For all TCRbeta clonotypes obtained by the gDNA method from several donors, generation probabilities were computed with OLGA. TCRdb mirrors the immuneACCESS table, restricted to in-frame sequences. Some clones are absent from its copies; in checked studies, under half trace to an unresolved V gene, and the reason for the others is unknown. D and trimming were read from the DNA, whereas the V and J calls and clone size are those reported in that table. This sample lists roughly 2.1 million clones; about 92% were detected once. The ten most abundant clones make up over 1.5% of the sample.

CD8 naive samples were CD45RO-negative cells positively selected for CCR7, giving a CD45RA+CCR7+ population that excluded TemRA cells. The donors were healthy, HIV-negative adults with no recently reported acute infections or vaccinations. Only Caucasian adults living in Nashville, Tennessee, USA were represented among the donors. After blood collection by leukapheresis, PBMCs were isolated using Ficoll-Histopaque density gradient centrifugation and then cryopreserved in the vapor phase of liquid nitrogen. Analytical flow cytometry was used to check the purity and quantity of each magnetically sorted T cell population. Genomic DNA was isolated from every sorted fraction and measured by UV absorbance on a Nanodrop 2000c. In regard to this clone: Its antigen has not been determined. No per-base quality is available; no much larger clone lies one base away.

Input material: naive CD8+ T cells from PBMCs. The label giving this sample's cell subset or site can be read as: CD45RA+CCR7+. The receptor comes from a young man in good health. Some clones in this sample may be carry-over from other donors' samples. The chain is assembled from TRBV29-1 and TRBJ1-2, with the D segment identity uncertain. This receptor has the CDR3 CSVGEGYYGYTF. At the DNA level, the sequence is TGCAGCGTTGGCGAGGGTTACTATGGCTACACCTTC.